The rows below give T cell receptor beta chains drawn from one sample of a study of blood T cell repertoires in COVID-19. TCRdb's table, derived via immunoSEQ multiplex PCR, lists solely in-frame clones and lacks some. Found here are more than 150,000 clones, about 78% of them singletons; the top ten hold roughly a sixth. What was sequenced was PBMCs or T cells enriched from blood (not recorded which). These receptors were collected from a woman aged 45-65 years who had recovered from COVID-19. CDR3s include the opening cysteine and the closing phenylalanine or tryptophan. The D gene is left open where the match is weak. Rows may omit the clone size; those that give it use once, few, many or a size class.

.,TRBV7-5,.,TRBJ2-7,TGTGCCAGAAGCTCCCGGAGTCACCCCTATAACGAGCAGTACTTC,CARSSRSHPYNEQYF
TRBD1,TRBV2,.,TRBJ2-2,TGTGCCAGCAGGGCGGGACAGGGGAACGGGGAGCTGTTTTTT,CASRAGQGNGELFF
TRBD1,TRBV7-3,.,TRBJ2-1,TGTGCCAGCAGCCGAGACAGGGCTAATGAGCAGTTCTTC,CASSRDRANEQFF
.,TRBV5-1,few,TRBJ1-1,TGCGCCAGCAGCTTGGAATCCCAGAACACTGAAGCTTTCTTT,CASSLESQNTEAFF
.,TRBV11-2,.,TRBJ2-5,TGTGCCAGCAGCTTGGGGCTAAAAGAGACCCAGTACTTC,CASSLGLKETQYF
.,TRBV18,.,TRBJ2-7,TGTGCCAGCTCACCGGGCTCGTACGAGCAGTACTTC,CASSPGSYEQYF
.,TRBV19,.,TRBJ1-1,TGTGCCAGTAGTATGCTTCCCGGTGAAGCTTTCTTT,CASSMLPGEAFF
TRBD1,TRBV5-1,.,TRBJ1-1,TGCGCCAGCGAACAAGGGGACAGGAACACTGAAGCTTTCTTT,CASEQGDRNTEAFF
.,TRBV6-5,.,TRBJ1-5,TGTGCCAGCAGTCGAAGCTTTCTTGGTAATCAGCCCCAGCATTTT,CASSRSFLGNQPQHF
.,TRBV14,few,TRBJ1-1,TGTGCCAGCAGCCAAAGCCCACCTAACACTGAAGCTTTCTTT,CASSQSPPNTEAFF
.,TRBV5-4,.,TRBJ2-1,TGTGCCAGCTCCTCGGGAGAGGGGGCCCTTTACGAGCAGTTCTTC,CASSSGEGALYEQFF
TRBD1,TRBV18,few,TRBJ1-1,TGTGCCAGCTCACTAGGGACAGGGGGATCGAACACTGAAGCTTTCTTT,CASSLGTGGSNTEAFF
.,TRBV6-5,.,TRBJ2-1,TGTGCCAGCAACAGCGGAGGGCATCCTAACAATGAGCAGTTCTTC,CASNSGGHPNNEQFF